This T cell receptor (beta chain) derives from a study of cytomegalovirus exposure and HLA in healthy donors. Vbeta (60) and Jbeta (13) primers were used in the PCR. TCRdb keeps only in-frame clones here, not all; method: immunoSEQ multiplex PCR. The sample shows some 110,000 clones, about 72% of them seen only once. The sequence derives from a man in his fifties in good health and CMV-seropositive. The specimen was PBMCs.

The chain's CDR3 is CAWSVEGVGQPQHF. CDR3 sequence (DNA): TGTGCCTGGAGTGTAGAGGGGGTAGGTCAGCCCCAGCATTTT. The rearrangement uses TRBV30 and TRBJ1-5; D might be TRBD1 (6 bases). V was trimmed by 0 bases and J by 6 bases, leaving 12 bases between them. The CDR3 length is 14 residues. The germline CDR1 and CDR2 sequences are GTSNPN and SVGIG (reference sequence).